This T cell receptor (beta chain) originates from a study of cytomegalovirus exposure and HLA in healthy donors. Among the 120 subjects of the validation cohort, separate from the roughly 670-subject first cohort, were the donors. Sequencing used immunoSEQ multiplex PCR; TCRdb keeps in-frame clones, though not all of them. The sample has approximately 65,000 clones; under 96% are singletons. The study, taken as a whole, reports: The TCR clusters that emerged in the first cohort tended, a later analysis found, to co-occur in the approximately 130 validation repertoires. Most TCRs appeared rarely, but some public TCRs recurred in many donors.

Per germline, CDR1 SNHLY and CDR2 FYNNEI. CDR3 length: 14 amino acids. Trimming cost V 6 bases and J 6 bases; bases outside gene matches: 5. Concerning this clone: Its target is unknown.

V gene TRBV2 combines with J gene TRBJ2-7, with 13 nucleotides matching TRBD2. The sample consisted of PBMCs. The source of this sequence is a woman between 18 and 30 years old in good health and CMV-seropositive. The CDR3 here is CASRGLAGFSEQYF. For the CDR3, the DNA is TGTGCCAGCAGGGGACTAGCGGGATTCTCCGAGCAGTACTTC. Combining the CDR3 with reference TRBV2 and TRBJ2-7 gives the whole variable domain EPEVTQTPSHQVTQMGQEVILRCVPISNHLYFYWYRQILGQKVEFLVSFYNNEISEKSEIFDDQFSVERPDGSNFTLKIRSTKLEDSAMYFCASRGLAGFSEQYFGPGTRLTVT.